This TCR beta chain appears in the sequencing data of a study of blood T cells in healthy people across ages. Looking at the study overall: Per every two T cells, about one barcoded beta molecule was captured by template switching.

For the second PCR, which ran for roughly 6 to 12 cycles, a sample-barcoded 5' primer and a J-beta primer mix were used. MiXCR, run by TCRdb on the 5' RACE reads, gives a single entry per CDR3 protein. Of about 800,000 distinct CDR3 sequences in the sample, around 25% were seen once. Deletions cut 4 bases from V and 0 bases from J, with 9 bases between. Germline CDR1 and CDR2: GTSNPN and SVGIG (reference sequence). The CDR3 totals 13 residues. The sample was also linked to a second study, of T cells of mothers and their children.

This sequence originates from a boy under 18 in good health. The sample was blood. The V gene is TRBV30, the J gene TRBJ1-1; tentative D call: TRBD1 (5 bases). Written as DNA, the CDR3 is TGTGCCTGGACACTACAGGTGAACACTGAAGCTTTCTTT. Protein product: CAWTLQVNTEAFF.